This TCR beta chain originates from a study of CD4 T cells in relation to SARS-CoV-2 and coronaviruses. Points on this clone: What it binds is unknown.

CD4+ T cells from unexposed donors were obtained before the COVID-19 pandemic (2011-2018). Isolation of CD4+ T cells took place after less than 13 days in culture. Germline loops: CDR1 MNHEY, CDR2 SVGEGT. The CDR3 consists of 14 residues. Trimming removed 5 bases at V and 0 bases at J, with 8 bases between. This table comes from immunoSEQ multiplex PCR, and its TCRdb copy is limited to in-frame clones, with some not included. In the table there are about 19,000 clones, 60% to 80% of which are singletons. The genes are TRBV6-2 or TRBV6-3 and TRBJ1-3, with D perhaps TRBD1 (6 bases). Sequencing was performed on CD4+ T cells from PBMCs, cultured in vitro. The clonotype was recovered from a human donor in good health. The CDR3 reads CASSRGSSGNTIYF. Written as DNA, the CDR3 is TGTGCCAGCAGTAGGGGGTCCTCTGGAAACACCATATATTTT.